The present TCR beta chain was sequenced within a study of vaccination and CD4 T cells after COVID-19. Study details: Sampling that followed vaccination took place a median around 71 days after dose two, within a range of 14 to 241.

General study results and limits: Looking at convalescent patients, 304 of their 307 vaccine-specific clones were spike mono-reactive.

Documented treatment: roughly 11-day PBMC culture with coronavirus spike peptide pools or control peptides (ViraFEST assay). With respect to this clonotype: Its antigen is not known. The junction departs from the called germline gene at one end, perhaps through a read error.

Germline V gene sequence: CDR1 SGHVS, CDR2 FNYEAQ. The CDR3 covers 17 residues. An Oncomine TCR Beta short-read assay was used to sequence the DNA from cultured CD4+ T cells. TCRdb redid the calling of the PCR reads with MiXCR, one entry per CDR3 protein. Of approximately 20,000 distinct CDR3 sequences in the sample, roughly 29% were seen once. The TCR comes from a human donor with COVID-19. The chain employs TRBV7-6 and TRBJ1-2; 9 bases match TRBD1. Source material: cultured CD4+ T cells from blood. CDR3: CASSNRPTGTGNYGYTF. The CDR3 region has the DNA TGTGCTAGCAGCAATAGGCCAACCGGGACAGGGAACTATGGCTACACCTTC.